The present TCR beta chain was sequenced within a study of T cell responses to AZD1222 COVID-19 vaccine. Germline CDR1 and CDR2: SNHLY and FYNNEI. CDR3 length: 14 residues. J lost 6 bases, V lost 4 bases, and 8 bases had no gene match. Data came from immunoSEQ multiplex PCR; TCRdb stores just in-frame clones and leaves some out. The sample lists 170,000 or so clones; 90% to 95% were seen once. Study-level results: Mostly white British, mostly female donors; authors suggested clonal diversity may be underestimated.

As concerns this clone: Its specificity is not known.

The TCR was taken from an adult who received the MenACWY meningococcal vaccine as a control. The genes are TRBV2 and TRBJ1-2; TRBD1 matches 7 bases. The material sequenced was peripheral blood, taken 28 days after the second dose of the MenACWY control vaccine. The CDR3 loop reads CASSVNPTGDGYTF. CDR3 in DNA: TGTGCCAGCAGTGTTAACCCCACAGGGGATGGCTACACCTTC.